This T cell receptor beta chain derives from a study of cytomegalovirus exposure and HLA in healthy donors. Overall study results and limits: No immune exposure information besides CMV serostatus was available.

In regard to this clone: Its specificity is not known.

This donor has no recorded CMV serostatus. The germline V gene has CDR1 KGHSH and CDR2 LQKENI. Trimming pared 3 bases from V and 0 bases from J, leaving 6 bases between. The CDR3 spans 14 residues. The primer mix had 60 Vbeta and 13 Jbeta primers. Only in-frame clones appear in the TCRdb table, and some are missing; sequencing was by immunoSEQ multiplex PCR. Among 180,000 or so clones, 72% were seen once, and the ten largest hold roughly 2.5%. This TCR was sampled from a human donor in good health. The genes are TRBV18 and TRBJ1-3; D is perhaps TRBD1 (5 bases). The material sequenced was PBMCs. The CDR3 bases are TGTGCCAGCTCACCCCAGGGCTCTGGAAACACCATATATTTT. Translating gives CASSPQGSGNTIYF. The full variable domain, with the rest looked up from reference TRBV18 and TRBJ1-3, is NAGVMQNPRHLVRRRGQEARLRCSPMKGHSHVYWYRQLPEEGLKFMVYLQKENIIDESGMPKERFSAEFPKEGPSILRIQQVVRGDSAAYFCASSPQGSGNTIYFGEGSWLTVV.